The following is a T cell receptor (beta chain) sequence with its context. Its target is not known. The J segment lost 0 bases and the V segment lost 2 bases, leaving 13 bases of the junction unmatched. This CDR3 has 19 amino acids. CDR1 is SGDLS, CDR2 YYNGEE, per germline. This entry belongs to a study of a mutant IDH1 vaccine in newly diagnosed glioma. TCRdb's table, derived via immunoSEQ multiplex PCR, lists solely in-frame clones and lacks some. This table has approximately 56,000 clones, approximately 65% appearing once. Indicated time point: week 47, end of study. Vaccination used 300 ug of mutant IDH1 20-mer peptide per dose, with topical imiquimod.

The rearrangement uses TRBV9 and TRBJ2-2; 7 bases map to TRBD2. The sequence was obtained from a man aged 35 to 55 with glioma. Some clones in this sample may be carry-over from other donors' samples. The material sequenced was peripheral blood mononuclear cells (PBMCs), taken from a glioma patient whose treatment included an IDH1 peptide vaccine. DNA of the CDR3: TGTGCCAGCAGCGTCCCTAGCCCCAGCGGGGCTGCGAACACCGGGGAGCTGTTTTTT. It translates to CASSVPSPSGAANTGELFF.